Listed here are 3 T cell receptor beta chains from one sample, sequenced in a study of T-cell memory formation after mild COVID-19. Via MiXCR, TCRdb re-called the 5' RACE reads, giving one row per CDR3 protein. This sample has roughly 130,000 distinct CDR3 sequences; over 15% occur once, and the top ten carry 5.2%. Sample: PBMCs or a T cell subset sorted from them (not recorded which). The receptor set was obtained from a young man who had mild COVID-19 (a few samples of this study predate the infection). Cell type and time point are not known.

Comments on this clonotype: A junction boundary mismatches the germline segment, possibly from a read error. The chain employs TRBV18 and TRBJ1-1, with D possibly matching TRBD1 (6 bases). Germline V CDR1 and CDR2: KGHSH, LQKENI. CDR3 length: 12 amino acids. The CDR3 reads CASSLGDTEAFF. The CDR3 coding sequence is TGTGCCAGCTCCCTGGGGGACACAGAAGCTTTCTTT.

The chain is built from TRBV6-5 and TRBJ1-1; D gene ambiguous. Per germline, CDR1 MNHEY and CDR2 SVGAGI. V was shortened by 6 bases and J by 1 base, with 12 bases between the two germline ends. This CDR3 is built from 14 residues. The CDR3 reads CASRPRIRNTEAFF. CDR3 coding DNA: TGTGCCAGCAGACCGAGGATTAGGAACACTGAAGCTTTCTTT.

This clonotype was seen only a few times. V and J are TRBV9 and TRBJ2-3, with D possibly TRBD2 on 5 matching bases. The V gene lost 6 bases and the J gene lost 8 bases, with 22 bases spanning the gap. The length of the CDR3 is 15 residues. Germline CDR1 is SGDLS and CDR2 is YYNGEE. This CDR3 is CASTLGGYGEGTQYF. The CDR3 DNA is TGTGCCAGCACCCTAGGCGGATACGGCGAGGGTACGCAGTATTTT.